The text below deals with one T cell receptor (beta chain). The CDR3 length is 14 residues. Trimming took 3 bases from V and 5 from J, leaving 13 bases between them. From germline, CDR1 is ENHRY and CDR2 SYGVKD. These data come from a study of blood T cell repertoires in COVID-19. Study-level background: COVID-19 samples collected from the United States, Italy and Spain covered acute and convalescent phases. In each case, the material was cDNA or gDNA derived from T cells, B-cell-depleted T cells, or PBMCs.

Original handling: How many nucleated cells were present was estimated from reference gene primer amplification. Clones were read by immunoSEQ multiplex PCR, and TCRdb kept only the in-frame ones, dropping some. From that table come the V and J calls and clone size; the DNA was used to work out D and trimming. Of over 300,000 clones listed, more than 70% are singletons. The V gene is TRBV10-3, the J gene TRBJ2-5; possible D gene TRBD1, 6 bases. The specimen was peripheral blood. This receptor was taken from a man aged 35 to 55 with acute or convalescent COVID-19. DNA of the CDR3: TGTGCCATCAGTGAACAGGGTGGTGGCGAGACCCAGTACTTC. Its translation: CAISEQGGGETQYF.